This T cell receptor beta chain was retrieved from a study of T cells in Graves' hyperthyroidism and ophthalmopathy. At the level of the study: Specimen type is peripheral blood, collected at initial diagnosis prior to any treatment.

Trimming stripped 3 bases from V and 4 bases from J, with 4 bases between. CDR1 is LNHNV, CDR2 YYDKDF, per germline (reference sequence). This CDR3 comprises 12 residues. Authors of the study amplified TCR beta CDR3 regions from RNA transcripts. TCR CDR3 underwent first-round RT-PCR with the HTBI primer set. TCRdb passed the multiplex PCR reads through MiXCR, listing each CDR3 protein once. The sample lists about 560,000 distinct CDR3 sequences; over 15% were seen once. This TCR was sampled from a woman between 18 and 29 years old with Graves' hyperthyroidism. This chain links TRBV15 with TRBJ1-5; D not resolved. The sample consisted of blood. The CDR3 loop is CATSRNNQPQHF. The CDR3 coding sequence is TGTGCCACCAGCAGGAATAATCAGCCCCAGCATTTT.